Below are 17 T cell receptor beta chains sequenced from a single sample in a study of T cell responses to AZD1222 COVID-19 vaccine. Data came from immunoSEQ multiplex PCR; TCRdb stores just in-frame clones and leaves some out. The table includes roughly 130,000 clones, roughly 90% detected once. The sequencing used peripheral blood, collected on day 0 of AZD1222 vaccination. These receptors were taken from an adult in good health.

This chain joins TRBV24-1 and TRBJ2-3, with a possible D match to TRBD1 (5 bases). This CDR3 spans 15 amino acids. The germline gives CDR1 KGHDR, CDR2 SFDVKD. V lost 5 bases, J lost 6 bases, and 17 bases lay in between. For the CDR3, the DNA is TGTGCCACCAGTGGCCAGGGCGGCCTCCTTGATACGCAGTATTTT. Its translation is CATSGQGGLLDTQYF.

This clone was counted a few times. The rearrangement uses TRBV13 and TRBJ2-4; the D is unclear. V shed 0 bases and J shed 0 bases, with 6 bases lying between them. This CDR3 region has 15 residues. From germline, CDR1 is PRHDT and CDR2 FYEKMQ (reference sequence). The CDR3: CASSLGPLAKNIQYF. The CDR3 bases are TGTGCCAGCAGCTTAGGTCCACTAGCCAAAAACATTCAGTACTTC.

In its sample, this clone was seen once. V usage is TRBV28 and J usage is TRBJ1-5, with TRBD1 as a possible D gene (5 bases). Germline loops: CDR1 MDHEN, CDR2 SYDVKM. This CDR3 is built from 16 residues. Trimming removed 4 bases from V and 1 base from J, with 14 bases in between. DNA for the CDR3: TGTGCCAGCAGTTACTCCAGTCGGGGCAGCAATCAGCCCCAGCATTTT. This encodes CASSYSSRGSNQPQHF. The full variable domain, rest sourced from reference TRBV28 and TRBJ1-5, is DVKVTQSSRYLVKRTGEKVFLECVQDMDHENMFWYRQDPGLGLRLIYFSYDVKMKEKGDIPEGYSVSREKKERFSLILESASTNQTSMYLCASSYSSRGSNQPQHFGDGTRLSIL.

This chain joins TRBV19 and TRBJ1-6; no definite D call. This CDR3 is 14 amino acids long. Trimming took off 3 bases at V and 4 bases at J, with 7 bases between the two ends. Germline loops: CDR1 LNHDA, CDR2 SQIVND (reference sequence). CDR3 in DNA: TGTGCCAGTAGTATGGGCAGGTATAATTCACCCCTCCACTTT. The encoded protein is CASSMGRYNSPLHF.

This chain uses TRBV11-2 with TRBJ2-3; D ambiguous. V was pared by 2 bases and J by 4 bases, with 4 bases between. This CDR3 spans 12 amino acids. Germline values: CDR1 SGHAT, CDR2 FQNNGV. In DNA form, the CDR3 reads TGTGCCAGCAGCTTATGGGCAGATACGCAGTATTTT. Protein sequence: CASSLWADTQYF.

The rearrangement links TRBV4-1 to TRBJ1-1; the match to TRBD1 covers 9 bases. Trimming at V came to 2 bases and at J to 0 bases, leaving 4 bases not matched to a gene. The CDR3 totals 16 residues. In germline, CDR1 is MGHRA, CDR2 YSYEKL. In nucleotides, the CDR3 is TGCGCCAGCAGCCAAATACAGGGGGCTATGAACACTGAAGCTTTCTTT. Translating gives CASSQIQGAMNTEAFF.

The chain joins TRBV27 to TRBJ2-1, with 8 bases fitting TRBD2. Losses at the gene ends were 5 bases for V and 3 bases for J; bases not matched to a gene: 6. The V gene's germline CDR1 is MNHEY and CDR2 SMNVEV (reference sequence). The CDR3 sequence is 15 residues long. The CDR3 is CASSQRLASYNEQFF. CDR3 bases: TGTGCCAGCAGTCAAAGACTAGCGAGCTACAATGAGCAGTTCTTC.

V gene TRBV19 combines with J gene TRBJ2-7, with D perhaps TRBD2 (6 bases). This CDR3 has 15 amino acids. CDR1 is LNHDA and CDR2 is SQIVND in the germline V gene (reference sequence). V was shortened by 7 bases and J by 1 base, with 17 bases between the two germline ends. The CDR3 nucleotides read TGTGCCAGTACCCCGGTAGGGAGGCGGTCCTACGAGCAGTACTTC. Its translation: CASTPVGRRSYEQYF.

This chain connects TRBV19 to TRBJ1-1, with D unresolved. This CDR3 contains 14 residues. Germline assignment: CDR1 LNHDA and CDR2 SQIVND (reference sequence). Trimming left V 3 bases short and J 0 bases short, with 8 bases between. The DNA of the CDR3 is TGTGCCAGTAGTATGCTTAGGATGAACACTGAAGCTTTCTTT. This encodes CASSMLRMNTEAFF.

This chain uses TRBV19 with TRBJ1-5; D uncertain. Germline V CDR1 and CDR2: LNHDA, SQIVND (reference sequence). V was trimmed by 7 bases and J by 7 bases, leaving 11 bases between them. The CDR3 totals 12 residues. The CDR3: CASTDGAQPQHF. The CDR3 DNA reads as TGTGCCAGTACTGATGGCGCACAGCCCCAGCATTTT. Supplemented by reference TRBV19 and TRBJ1-5, the full variable domain reads DGGITQSPKYLFRKEGQNVTLSCEQNLNHDAMYWYRQDPGQGLRLIYYSQIVNDFQKGDIAEGYSVSREKKESFPLTVTSAQKNPTAFYLCASTDGAQPQHFGDGTRLSIL.

V gene TRBV6-1 combines with J gene TRBJ1-1; no clear D gene. Germline loops: CDR1 MNHNS, CDR2 SASEGT. V was shortened by 2 bases and J by 11 bases, with 9 bases between the two germline ends. The CDR3 has 11 residues. The DNA for the CDR3 is TGTGCCAGCAGTGAACAAGTCGAGGCTTTCTTT. Translation: CASSEQVEAFF.

The DNA of the CDR3 is TGTGCCAGCAGCCCCAGGATCCGGAGGGGCGATGAGCAGTTCTTC. This encodes CASSPRIRRGDEQFF. This rearrangement joins TRBV14 to TRBJ2-1; D possibly corresponds to TRBD2 (6 bases). The CDR3 consists of 15 residues. CDR1 and CDR2 (germline): SGHDN, FVKESK. V was clipped by 4 bases and J by 8 bases, with 18 bases between them.

The J gene is TRBJ1-5, the V gene TRBV27; a weak D match, TRBD1 (5 bases). Trimming cost V 9 bases and J 6 bases, with 12 bases left between them. The CDR3 sequence is 12 residues long. Germline V gives CDR1 MNHEY, CDR2 SMNVEV (reference sequence). The CDR3 DNA follows: TGTGCCAGTAAAACGGGGGGTCAGCCCCAGCATTTT. It yields the protein CASKTGGQPQHF.

The chain combines TRBV9 with TRBJ2-1, with 8 bases identical to TRBD2. The length of the CDR3 is 15 residues. Germline loops: CDR1 SGDLS, CDR2 YYNGEE. Trimming cost V 0 bases and J 4 bases; bases outside gene matches: 3. The CDR3 DNA sequence: TGTGCCAGCAGCGTAGCAGCGGGAGCTTACAATGAGCAGTTCTTC. Protein: CASSVAAGAYNEQFF.

Here the CDR3 reads CASSQGHDSSYNEQFF. The DNA for the CDR3 is TGCGCCAGCAGCCAAGGACACGATAGCTCCTACAATGAGCAGTTCTTC. This chain uses TRBV4-3 with TRBJ2-1; D remains unclear. V dropped 1 base and J dropped 0 bases, with 10 bases sitting between them. CDR3 length: 16 residues. Germline V gene data show CDR1 as LGHNA and CDR2 as YSLEER.

The V and J genes are TRBV19 and TRBJ1-6, with 7 bases matching TRBD1. The ends lost 6 bases at V and 6 bases at J; junction bases unmatched: 5. From germline, CDR1 is LNHDA and CDR2 SQIVND (reference sequence). The CDR3 sequence is 14 residues long. The CDR3, as DNA: TGTGCCAGTAGCCTACAGGGGATTAATTCACCCCTCCACTTT. Translated, it gives CASSLQGINSPLHF.

This clone occurred a few times. The chain joins TRBV27 to TRBJ1-5, with D hard to call. Germline V gene lookup returns CDR1 MNHEY and CDR2 SMNVEV (reference sequence). V lost 3 bases, J lost 4 bases, and 10 bases lay in between. The CDR3 loop spans 14 amino acids. This CDR3 is CASSFRGENQPQHF. The CDR3 bases are TGTGCCAGCAGTTTCCGGGGAGAGAATCAGCCCCAGCATTTT.